What follows describes a single T cell receptor beta chain. Its antigen remains unknown. The sample originates from a study of T-cell reconstitution after alpha-beta-depleted transplantation in children. Points from the study as a whole: Day-60 TCRbeta diversity that was high in some patients was derived from surviving recipient T cells and thymic progenitors. The main origin of T-cell counts and diversity one year after transplant was newly produced T cells. In patients about two months after transplant, alpha-beta T cells reportedly arose from several hundred expanded graft clones.

Unique molecular identifiers were incorporated into the prepared TCRbeta library. TCRdb re-called the PCR reads with MiXCR, one entry per CDR3 protein. The sample holds about 870,000 distinct CDR3 sequences, around 17% seen once. Germline-derived CDR1 and CDR2 are SQVTM and ANQGSEA. This CDR3 is 14 amino acids long. Trimming shortened V by 5 bases and J by 4 bases, and 18 bases separated the two germline ends. V is TRBV29-1 and J is TRBJ2-7; TRBD1 might be the D (6 bases). The origin of this receptor is a male patient aged 10 to 17 who had a stem cell transplant for acute lymphoblastic leukemia, so the T cells may come from the graft donor. Sequenced material: PBMCs, mostly from graft donor cells, taken 360 days after TCRalphabeta/CD19-depleted stem cell transplant. CDR3 coding DNA: TGCAGCGTTCGATTTGGGACATTCCAGTACGAGCAGTACTTC. It translates to CSVRFGTFQYEQYF.